A selection of T cell receptor beta chains follows, all from one sample in a study of cytomegalovirus exposure and HLA in healthy donors. The table came from immunoSEQ multiplex PCR; TCRdb's copy has only in-frame clones and leaves some out. The sample yields around 130,000 clones, about two thirds seen once. The sequencing input was PBMCs. These receptors were taken from a man aged 40-50 years in good health and CMV-seropositive. CDR3s leave out the opening cysteine and the closing phenylalanine or tryptophan. The order of the fields is V gene, J gene, CDR3 protein.

>TRBV14|TRBJ2-7
ASSQGYGGEQY
>TRBV11-3|TRBJ2-2
ASSLNLAGNTGELF
>TRBV6-5|TRBJ2-7
ASSYSGHEQY
>TRBV5-1|TRBJ1-6
ASRLGGSPLH
>TRBV5-4|TRBJ1-6
ASSRAGGTANSPLH
>TRBV28|TRBJ2-5
ASSFRAGKKGGETQY
>TRBV27|TRBJ1-1
ASRADTQLNTEAF
>TRBV30|TRBJ1-5
AWSVKGAQH
>TRBV5-1|TRBJ2-3
ASSSGTDTQY
>TRBV6-1|TRBJ2-7
ASSEESGPYEQY
>TRBV7-8|TRBJ2-5
ATSGTGGETQY
>TRBV4-2|TRBJ2-3
ASSQGISGVGSTDTQY
>TRBV14|TRBJ2-7
ASSQRLRGGRQGLVYEQY
>TRBV5-1|TRBJ1-2
ASSPIPDTSYGYT